This T cell receptor (beta chain) was captured by sequencing in a study of somatic mutations in cytotoxic T cells in rheumatoid arthritis. In the study overall: Each patient's diagnosis was followed right away by a blood draw (over 29 ml EDTA), before any treatment. Study results and caveats: The study found CD8+ clonality increased with age in rheumatoid arthritis patients, not healthy controls.

Researchers isolated CD4+ and CD8+ cells by positive magnetic bead selection and then checked their purity by flow cytometry. Of note for this clone: Its antigen is still unknown.

Per the authors' pipeline: Large patient CD8+ clones, those above 1%, rarely matched published virus-specific TCRB sequences. Only in-frame clones appear in the TCRdb table, and some are missing; sequencing was by immunoSEQ multiplex PCR. V, J and clone size are those of that table, while D and trimming were read from the DNA. Here the sample spans 13,000 or so clones, around 80% being singletons. V lost 2 bases and J lost 4, with 9 bases in between. CDR3 length: 14 amino acids. Germline V gene data show CDR1 as SGDLS and CDR2 as YYNGEE. The material sequenced was CD8+ T cells sorted from blood. The J gene is TRBJ2-2, the V gene TRBV9; no firm D call. The TCR was taken from an adult with rheumatoid arthritis. CDR3 sequence reads: CASSVETSTGELFF. The CDR3, as DNA: TGTGCCAGCAGCGTTGAGACAAGCACCGGGGAGCTGTTTTTT.